This TCR beta chain was found in a study of blood T cell repertoires in COVID-19. Study-level information: Whether acute or convalescent, the COVID-19 samples came from the United States, Italy and Spain. T cells, B-cell-depleted T cells, or PBMCs provided the cDNA or gDNA that served as material.

V lost 6 bases to trimming and J lost 0 bases; unmatched junction nucleotides: 11. CDR1 is MNHEY, CDR2 SMNVEV, per germline (reference sequence). The CDR3 runs 16 residues. TCRdb's table, derived via immunoSEQ multiplex PCR, lists solely in-frame clones and lacks some. The sample shows under 60,000 clones, around nine tenths of them seen only once. Sequences were obtained from peripheral blood. The origin of this receptor is a middle-aged man with acute or convalescent COVID-19. The chain has TRBV27 and TRBJ2-7, with 7 bases aligning to TRBD2. The CDR3 loop reads CASSPRFGGTSYEQYF. The CDR3 region has the DNA TGTGCCAGCAGCCCCCGTTTCGGGGGGACCTCCTACGAGCAGTACTTC.